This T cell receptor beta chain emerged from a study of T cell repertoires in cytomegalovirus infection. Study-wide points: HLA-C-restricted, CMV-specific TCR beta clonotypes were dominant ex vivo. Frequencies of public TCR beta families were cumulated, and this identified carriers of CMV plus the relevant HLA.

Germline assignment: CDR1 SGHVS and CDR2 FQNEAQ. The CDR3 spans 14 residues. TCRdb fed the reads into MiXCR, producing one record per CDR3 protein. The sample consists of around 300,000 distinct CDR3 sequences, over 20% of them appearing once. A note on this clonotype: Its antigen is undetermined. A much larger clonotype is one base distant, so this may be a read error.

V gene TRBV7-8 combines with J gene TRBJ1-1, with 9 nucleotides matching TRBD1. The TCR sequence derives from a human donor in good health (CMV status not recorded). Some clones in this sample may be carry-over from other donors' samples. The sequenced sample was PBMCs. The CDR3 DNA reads TGTGCCAGCAGCTCCCGGACAGGGGTCACTGAAGTTTTCTTT. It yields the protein CASSSRTGVTEVFF.